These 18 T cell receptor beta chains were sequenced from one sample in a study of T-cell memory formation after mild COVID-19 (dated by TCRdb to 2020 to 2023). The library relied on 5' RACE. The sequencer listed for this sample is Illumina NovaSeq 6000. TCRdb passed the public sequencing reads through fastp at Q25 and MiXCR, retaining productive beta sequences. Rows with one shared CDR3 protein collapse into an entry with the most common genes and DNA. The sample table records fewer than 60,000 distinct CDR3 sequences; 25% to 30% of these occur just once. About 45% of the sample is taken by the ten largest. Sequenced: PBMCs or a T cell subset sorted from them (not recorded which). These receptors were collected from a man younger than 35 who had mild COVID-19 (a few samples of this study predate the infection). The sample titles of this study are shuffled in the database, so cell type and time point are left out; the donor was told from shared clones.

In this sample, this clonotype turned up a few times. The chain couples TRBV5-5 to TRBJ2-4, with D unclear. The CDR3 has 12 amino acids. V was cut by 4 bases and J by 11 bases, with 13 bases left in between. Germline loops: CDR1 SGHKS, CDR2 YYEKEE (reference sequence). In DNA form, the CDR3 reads TGTGCCAGCAGCCGTGAGACGCCTCTTCAGTACTTC. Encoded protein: CASSRETPLQYF.

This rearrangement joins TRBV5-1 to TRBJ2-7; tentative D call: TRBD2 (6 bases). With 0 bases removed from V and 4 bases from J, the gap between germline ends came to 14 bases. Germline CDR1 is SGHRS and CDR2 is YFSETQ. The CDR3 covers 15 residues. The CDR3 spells CASSLVGRGGYEQYF. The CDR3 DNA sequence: TGCGCCAGCAGCTTGGTAGGGCGGGGCGGTTACGAGCAGTACTTC.

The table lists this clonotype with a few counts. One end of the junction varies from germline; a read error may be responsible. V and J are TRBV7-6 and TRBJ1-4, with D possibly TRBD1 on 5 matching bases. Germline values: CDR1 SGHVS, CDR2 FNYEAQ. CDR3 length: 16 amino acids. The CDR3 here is CASSIYSTATNEKLFF. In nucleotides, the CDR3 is TGCGCCAGCAGCATTTACTCGACAGCAACTAATGAAAAACTGTTTTTT.

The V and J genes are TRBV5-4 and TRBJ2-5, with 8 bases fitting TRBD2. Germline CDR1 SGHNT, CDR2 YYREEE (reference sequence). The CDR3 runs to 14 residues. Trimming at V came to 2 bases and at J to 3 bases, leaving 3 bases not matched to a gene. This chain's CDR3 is CASSFGGAEETQYF. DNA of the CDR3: TGTGCCAGCAGCTTCGGGGGGGCCGAAGAGACCCAGTACTTC.

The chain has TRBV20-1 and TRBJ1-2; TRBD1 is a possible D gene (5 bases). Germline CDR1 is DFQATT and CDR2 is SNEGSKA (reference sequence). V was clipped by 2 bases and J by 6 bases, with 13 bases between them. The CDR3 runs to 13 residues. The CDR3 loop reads CSARPGTGDGYTF. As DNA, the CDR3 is TGCAGTGCTAGACCAGGGACTGGAGATGGCTACACCTTC.

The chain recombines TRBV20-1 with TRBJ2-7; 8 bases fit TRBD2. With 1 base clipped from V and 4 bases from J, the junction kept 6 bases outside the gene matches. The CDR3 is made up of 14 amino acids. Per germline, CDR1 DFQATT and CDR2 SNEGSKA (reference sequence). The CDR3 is CSARGTSSKYEQYV. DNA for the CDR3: TGCAGTGCTAGAGGGACTAGCAGTAAGTACGAGCAGTACGTC.

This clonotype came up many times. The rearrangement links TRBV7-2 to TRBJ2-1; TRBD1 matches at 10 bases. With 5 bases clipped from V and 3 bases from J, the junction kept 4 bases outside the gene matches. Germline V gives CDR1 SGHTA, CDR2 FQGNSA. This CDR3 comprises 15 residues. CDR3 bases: TGTGCCAGCAGCATCCGGGACAGGGGCTACAATGAGCAGTTCTTC. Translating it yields CASSIRDRGYNEQFF.

As DNA, the CDR3 is TGTGCCAGCAGCCCTAGGGGGCCGGGCTATGGCTACACCTTC. Amino acids: CASSPRGPGYGYTF. The chain carries TRBV7-6 and TRBJ1-2; 7 bases match TRBD1. Losses at the gene ends were 5 bases for V and 4 bases for J; bases not matched to a gene: 7. Germline CDR1 reads SGHVS; CDR2 reads FNYEAQ. The CDR3 is 14 amino acids.

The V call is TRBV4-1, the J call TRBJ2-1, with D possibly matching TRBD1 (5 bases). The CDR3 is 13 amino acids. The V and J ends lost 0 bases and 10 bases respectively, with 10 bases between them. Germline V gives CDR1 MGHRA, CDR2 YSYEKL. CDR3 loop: CASSQDRAREQFF. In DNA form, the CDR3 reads TGCGCCAGCAGCCAAGACAGGGCGAGGGAGCAGTTCTTC.

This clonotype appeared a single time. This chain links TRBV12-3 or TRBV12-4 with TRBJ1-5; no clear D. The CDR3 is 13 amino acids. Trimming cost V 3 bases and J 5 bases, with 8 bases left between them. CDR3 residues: CASSFRDYQPQHF. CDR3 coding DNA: TGTGCCAGCAGTTTTAGGGATTATCAGCCCCAGCATTTT.

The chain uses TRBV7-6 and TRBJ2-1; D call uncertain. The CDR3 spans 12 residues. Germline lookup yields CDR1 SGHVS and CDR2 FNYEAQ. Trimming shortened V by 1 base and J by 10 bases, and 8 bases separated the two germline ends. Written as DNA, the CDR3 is TGTGCCAGCAGCTTAGGTGCGGCCGAGCAGTTCTTC. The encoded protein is CASSLGAAEQFF.

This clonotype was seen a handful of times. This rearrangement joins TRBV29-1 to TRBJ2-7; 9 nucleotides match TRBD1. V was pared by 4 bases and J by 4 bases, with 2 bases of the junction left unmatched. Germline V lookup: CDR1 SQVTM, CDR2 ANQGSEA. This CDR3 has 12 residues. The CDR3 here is CSVVGTGYEQYF. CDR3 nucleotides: TGCAGCGTTGTAGGGACAGGGTACGAGCAGTACTTC.

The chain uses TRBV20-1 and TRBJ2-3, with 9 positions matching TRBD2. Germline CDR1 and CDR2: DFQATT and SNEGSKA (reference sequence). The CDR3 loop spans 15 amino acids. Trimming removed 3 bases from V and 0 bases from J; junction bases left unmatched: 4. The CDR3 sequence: CSASATSGSTDTQYF. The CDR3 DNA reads TGCAGTGCTAGTGCGACTAGCGGAAGCACAGATACGCAGTATTTT.

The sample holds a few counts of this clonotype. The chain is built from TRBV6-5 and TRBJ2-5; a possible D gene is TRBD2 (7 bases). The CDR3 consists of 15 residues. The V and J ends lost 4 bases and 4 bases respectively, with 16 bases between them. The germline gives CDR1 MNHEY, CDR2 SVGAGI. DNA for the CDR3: TGTGCCAGCAGTTTCCCACGGGGAGGGGGAGAGACCCAGTACTTC. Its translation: CASSFPRGGGETQYF.

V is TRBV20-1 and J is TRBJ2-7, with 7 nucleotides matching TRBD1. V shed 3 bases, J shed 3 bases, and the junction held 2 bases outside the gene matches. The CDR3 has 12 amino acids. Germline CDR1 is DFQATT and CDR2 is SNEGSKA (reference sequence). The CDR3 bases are TGCAGTGCTAGCCCAGGGGGCTACGAGCAGTACTTC. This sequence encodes CSASPGGYEQYF.

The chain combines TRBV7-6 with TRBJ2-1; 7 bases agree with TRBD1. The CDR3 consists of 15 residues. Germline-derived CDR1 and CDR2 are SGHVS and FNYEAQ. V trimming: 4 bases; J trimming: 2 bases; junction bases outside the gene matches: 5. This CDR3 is CASSSRTGTYNEQFF. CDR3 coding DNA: TGTGCCAGCAGCTCCAGGACAGGAACCTACAATGAGCAGTTCTTC.

The CDR3 DNA follows: TGCGCCAGCAGCTGGGGAAGCGACGGCACCGGGGAGCTGTTTTTT. It translates to CASSWGSDGTGELFF. V usage is TRBV5-1 and J usage is TRBJ2-2; D gene unclear. The V end lost 3 bases, the J end lost 4 bases, and 13 bases lay between the germline ends. The CDR3 consists of 15 residues. Germline CDR1 SGHRS, CDR2 YFSETQ.

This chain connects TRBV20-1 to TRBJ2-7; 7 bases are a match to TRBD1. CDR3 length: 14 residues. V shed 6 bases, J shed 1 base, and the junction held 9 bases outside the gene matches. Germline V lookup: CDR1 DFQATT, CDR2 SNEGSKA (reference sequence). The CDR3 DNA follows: TGCAGTGCCAGGGGACAGACTTCATCCTACGAGCAGTACTTC. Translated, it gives CSARGQTSSYEQYF.